These 29 T cell receptor beta chains were sequenced from one sample in a study of regulatory T cells in long-lasting Graves disease. Time point: newly diagnosed GD, antithyroid drugs for less than 3 months. The TCR library was prepared using RNA isolated from PBMCs. Both iRepertoire HTBI primers and Arm-PCR of CDR3 regions were used to build the TCR beta libraries. MiXCR, run by TCRdb on the multiplex PCR reads, gives a single entry per CDR3 protein. The data hold about 370,000 distinct CDR3 sequences, with around a sixth observed a single time. Material: peripheral blood mononuclear cells (PBMCs), obtained at new diagnosis, from a patient treated with antithyroid drugs. Source of these receptors: a female donor with Graves disease.

This clonotype was detected a few times. The chain recombines TRBV2 with TRBJ2-6; D gene ambiguous. V lost 3 bases and J lost 0, with 15 bases in between. Germline V lookup: CDR1 SNHLY, CDR2 FYNNEI. The CDR3 runs 18 residues. The CDR3 region is CASSDWAGSFSGANVLTF. DNA for the CDR3: TGTGCCAGCAGTGACTGGGCAGGTTCCTTCTCTGGGGCCAACGTCCTGACTTTC.

There are many counts of this clonotype. The CDR3 nucleotides are TGTGCCAGCAGTTTCGGGGGGGCGCGTGACTATGGCTACACCTTC. Protein product: CASSFGGARDYGYTF. The gene calls are TRBV12-3 or TRBV12-4 and TRBJ1-2; D might be TRBD1 (6 bases). CDR3 length equals 15 residues. The V gene lost 3 bases and the J gene lost 3 bases, with 14 bases spanning the gap.

This clonotype has just a few counts. This chain links TRBV9 with TRBJ2-3, with D unresolved. The V gene's germline CDR1 is SGDLS and CDR2 YYNGEE. The CDR3 has 13 amino acids. V was cut by 0 bases and J by 5 bases, with 7 bases left in between. The CDR3 DNA follows: TGTGCCAGCAGCGTAGCTGTGGGAGATACGCAGTATTTT. Amino acid sequence: CASSVAVGDTQYF. Based on the CDR3 plus reference TRBV9 and TRBJ2-3, the full variable domain is DSGVTQTPKHLITATGQRVTLRCSPRSGDLSVYWYQQSLDQGLQFLIQYYNGEERAKGNILERFSAQQFPDLHSELNLSSLELGDSALYFCASSVAVGDTQYFGPGTRLTVL.

This clonotype has only a few counts. The rearrangement uses TRBV19 and TRBJ1-3, with D unresolved. Germline V gene data show CDR1 as LNHDA and CDR2 as SQIVND (reference sequence). The CDR3 extends over 14 amino acids. The ends were cut back, 6 bases at V and 1 base at J, with 10 bases in the middle. The CDR3 DNA follows: TGTGCCAGTAGCCCCGAGTCTTCTGGAAACACCATATATTTT. Translating it yields CASSPESSGNTIYF.

Ten or more counts support this clonotype. V is TRBV19 and J is TRBJ1-5, with D possibly TRBD1 on 6 matching bases. The CDR3 runs to 16 residues. The germline V and J ends were trimmed by 2 bases and 1 base, with 12 bases remaining between them. Germline V gene data show CDR1 as LNHDA and CDR2 as SQIVND (reference sequence). The CDR3 nucleotides are TGTGCCAGTAGTATATGGCAGGGGAGCAGCAATCAGCCCCAGCATTTT. Translated: CASSIWQGSSNQPQHF.

This clonotype has a handful of counts. The chain employs TRBV7-3 and TRBJ2-1; 11 bases are a match to TRBD1. Trimming cost V 5 bases and J 4 bases; bases outside gene matches: 10. This CDR3 has 17 residues. Germline loops: CDR1 SGHTA, CDR2 FQGTGA. In DNA form, the CDR3 reads TGTGCCAGCAGCGCACGGACAGGGGGCTTCTCGTACAATGAGCAGTTCTTC. Its translation: CASSARTGGFSYNEQFF.

As regards this clonotype: This may arise from a read error, as a much more abundant clone is one base away. Without the conserved terminal phenylalanine or tryptophan, this CDR3 likely stems from a read error. The chain links TRBV28 to TRBJ2-7; TRBD2 agrees at 7 bases. The CDR3 contains 13 residues. The germline CDR1 and CDR2 sequences are MDHEN and SYDVKM. J lost 7 bases, V lost 7 bases, and 10 bases had no gene match. CDR3 sequence (DNA): TGTGCCAGCACCCTGGGGAGGGTGGGTGAGCAGTACTCC. It specifies CASTLGRVGEQYS.

This clonotype was recorded many times. The chain uses TRBV6-1 and TRBJ2-3, with 9 positions matching TRBD2. Losses at the gene ends were 3 bases for V and 1 base for J; bases not matched to a gene: 5. Germline lookup yields CDR1 MNHNS and CDR2 SASEGT. CDR3 length: 16 amino acids. CDR3 in DNA: TGTGCCAGCAGTGACGTAGCGGGGGTTCGCACAGATACGCAGTATTTT. This translates into CASSDVAGVRTDTQYF.

This clonotype was seen at least ten times. The chain links TRBV5-1 to TRBJ1-2, with D tentatively TRBD1 (6 bases). V was cut by 1 base and J by 7 bases, with 17 bases left in between. Germline V CDR1 and CDR2: SGHRS, YFSETQ. The CDR3 consists of 15 residues. In DNA form, the CDR3 reads TGCGCCAGCAGCTTGAAAACGACAGGTTCGGGTGGCTACACCTTC. This codes for CASSLKTTGSGGYTF.

This clonotype has a count of ten or more. The chain joins TRBV12-3 or TRBV12-4 to TRBJ2-3; 7 bases agree with TRBD2. This CDR3 has 14 amino acids. Unmatched junction bases numbered 6, after V lost 6 bases and J lost 3 bases. The chain's CDR3 is CASRPLSGTDTQYF. The DNA for the CDR3 is TGTGCCAGCAGACCACTTAGCGGGACAGATACGCAGTATTTT.

The chain joins TRBV12-3 or TRBV12-4 to TRBJ1-2; maybe TRBD1 (6 bases). This CDR3 is built from 15 residues. V shed 4 bases and J shed 1 base, with 13 bases lying between them. CDR3: CASSSGQKRNYGYTF. DNA of the CDR3: TGTGCCAGCAGTTCTGGACAGAAGCGTAACTATGGCTACACCTTC.

This clonotype was detected ten times or more. V gene TRBV27 combines with J gene TRBJ1-5; D not certain. The germline V and J ends were trimmed by 1 base and 5 bases, with 15 bases remaining between them. CDR1 and CDR2 from the germline V gene are MNHEY and SMNVEV (reference sequence). The CDR3 loop spans 16 amino acids. CDR3 sequence: CASSLYPSRSDQPQHF. The CDR3 coding sequence is TGTGCCAGCAGTTTATACCCCTCCCGGTCAGATCAGCCCCAGCATTTT.

This clonotype came up many times. The chain has TRBV12-3 or TRBV12-4 and TRBJ1-5, with D hard to call. Deletions cut 6 bases from V and 0 bases from J, with 12 bases between. This CDR3 is 15 amino acids long. This chain's CDR3 is CASSFDGGSNQPQHF. The DNA for the CDR3 is TGTGCCAGCAGCTTCGACGGTGGTAGCAATCAGCCCCAGCATTTT.

Only a few counts were recorded for this clonotype. The V gene is TRBV4-1, the J gene TRBJ1-1, with 10 bases aligning to TRBD1. The germline gives CDR1 MGHRA, CDR2 YSYEKL. CDR3 length: 19 amino acids. The V segment lost 4 bases and the J segment 0 bases; nucleotides outside the gene matches: 14. CDR3 coding DNA: TGCGCCAGCAGCCCACTGCGGGGACAGGGGAATTTAATGAACACTGAAGCTTTCTTT. This codes for CASSPLRGQGNLMNTEAFF.

The V call is TRBV20-1, the J call TRBJ2-1, with D perhaps TRBD2 (7 bases). Germline-derived CDR1 and CDR2 are DFQATT and SNEGSKA (reference sequence). Trimming stripped 0 bases from V and 3 bases from J, with 15 bases between. The CDR3 consists of 16 residues. CDR3 loop: CSARDLSGGRYNEQFF. The CDR3 nucleotides read TGCAGTGCTAGAGATCTCTCGGGGGGCCGCTACAATGAGCAGTTCTTC.

This clonotype showed up many times. The chain employs TRBV2 and TRBJ1-2; no clear D gene. Deletions cut 6 bases from V and 4 bases from J, with 24 bases between. The CDR3 length is 17 residues. Germline V gene sequence: CDR1 SNHLY, CDR2 FYNNEI. The CDR3 coding sequence is TGTGCCAGCAGAGCAAGAACAGTGGCGGCATCTGGCTATGGCTACACCTTC. This sequence encodes CASRARTVAASGYGYTF.

This clonotype was detected only a few times. This chain links TRBV4-1 with TRBJ2-2; 7 bases fit TRBD1. Germline V gene data show CDR1 as MGHRA and CDR2 as YSYEKL. The CDR3 loop spans 15 amino acids. V lost 3 bases, J lost 6 bases, and 7 bases stayed unmatched. In DNA, the CDR3 is TGCGCCAGCAGCCACAGACAGGGTTCCGCCGGGGAGCTGTTTTTT. Amino acids: CASSHRQGSAGELFF.

This clonotype was counted many times. The chain uses TRBV6-5 and TRBJ1-5; 7 bases fit TRBD1. J gave up 4 bases and V 2 bases, and 11 bases lay outside the gene matches. Per the germline V gene, CDR1 is MNHEY and CDR2 is SVGAGI. There are 17 residues in the CDR3. The CDR3 sequence is CASSYRGWTGSNQPQHF. The CDR3 nucleotides read TGTGCCAGCAGTTACAGGGGATGGACAGGTTCGAATCAGCCCCAGCATTTT.

The chain uses TRBV9 and TRBJ2-7; 8 bases map to TRBD1. Trimming at V came to 2 bases and at J to 6 bases, leaving 7 bases not matched to a gene. Germline loops: CDR1 SGDLS, CDR2 YYNGEE. There are 14 residues in the CDR3. CDR3 in DNA: TGTGCCAGCAGCGTTGGGGCAGGGGGCCGCGAGCAGTACTTC. Amino acids: CASSVGAGGREQYF.

This clonotype was found a few times. This chain joins TRBV7-2 and TRBJ1-1, with no clear D. V was trimmed by 4 bases and J by 0 bases, leaving 9 bases between them. This CDR3 is built from 14 residues. In germline, CDR1 is SGHTA, CDR2 FQGNSA. The CDR3 region has the DNA TGTGCCAGCAGCTATCTTTCAGTGAACACTGAAGCTTTCTTT. Translating gives CASSYLSVNTEAFF.

The chain links TRBV7-2 to TRBJ2-3; D is ambiguous. Germline CDR1 reads SGHTA; CDR2 reads FQGNSA. The V and J ends lost 7 bases and 3 bases respectively, with 23 bases between them. This CDR3 comprises 17 residues. CDR3 sequence: CASNSPRVRGTTDTQYF. CDR3 DNA: TGTGCCAGCAACTCCCCAAGGGTGCGCGGAACTACAGATACGCAGTATTTT.

The chain carries TRBV19 and TRBJ2-2, with 8 positions matching TRBD2. Germline V gene lookup returns CDR1 LNHDA and CDR2 SQIVND (reference sequence). The CDR3 is 16 residues long. J was trimmed by 6 bases and V by 4 bases; bases with no gene match: 10. This chain's CDR3 is CASSKGSAGVAGELFF. The CDR3 region has the DNA TGTGCCAGTAGTAAAGGTTCAGCGGGAGTAGCCGGGGAGCTGTTTTTT.

This clonotype was detected ten times or more. The chain has TRBV4-3 and TRBJ2-7; D remains unclear. The CDR3 covers 14 residues. Looked up from germline, CDR1 is LGHNA and CDR2 is YSLEER. The germline V and J ends were trimmed by 0 bases and 2 bases, with 8 bases remaining between them. CDR3 sequence: CASSQDVQPYEQYF. Written as DNA, the CDR3 is TGCGCCAGCAGCCAAGATGTACAGCCCTACGAGCAGTACTTC.

At least ten counts were recorded for this clonotype. The genes are TRBV3-1 and TRBJ1-2, with D tentatively TRBD1 (5 bases). V was shortened by 0 bases and J by 6 bases, with 8 bases between the two germline ends. In germline, CDR1 is LGHDT, CDR2 YNNKEL (reference sequence). This CDR3 has 13 residues. CDR3 in amino acids: CASSQDRDHGYTF. CDR3 in DNA: TGTGCCAGCAGCCAAGACAGGGACCATGGCTACACCTTC.

The V call is TRBV27, the J call TRBJ2-5; no definite D call. The CDR3 has 15 residues. CDR1 and CDR2 (germline): MNHEY, SMNVEV (reference sequence). V lost 4 bases and J lost 2, with 14 bases in between. The CDR3 sequence is CASSSLTAQQETQYF. CDR3 bases: TGTGCCAGCAGTTCCCTCACGGCACAGCAAGAGACCCAGTACTTC.

Of note for this clonotype: With only one base between it and a far larger clone, this is likely a read error. The CDR3 nucleotides read TGTGCCAGCAGCCTTATAACAGTTAAATCTCTCTACGAGCAGTACGTC. Translated, it gives CASSLITVKSLYEQYV. This rearrangement joins TRBV11-2 to TRBJ2-5; D remains unclear. The last part of the DNA fits TRBJ2-7 better; the J call may be wrong. Germline lookup yields CDR1 SGHAT and CDR2 FQNNGV. The CDR3 consists of 16 residues.

This chain links TRBV7-8 with TRBJ2-1, with D perhaps TRBD2 (7 bases). TRBJ2-5 matches the DNA end more closely, so the J call is doubtful. Germline V gene data show CDR1 as SGHVS and CDR2 as FQNEAQ. This CDR3 spans 15 amino acids. The CDR3 loop is CASSLGGGDQETQYF. Written as DNA, the CDR3 is TGTGCCAGCAGCTTGGGAGGGGGGGACCAAGAGACCCAGTACTTC.

This clonotype came up many times. The V gene is TRBV20-1, the J gene TRBJ1-1, with no clear D. Germline CDR1 reads DFQATT; CDR2 reads SNEGSKA (reference sequence). The CDR3 sequence is 17 residues long. Trimming took 6 bases from V and 8 from J, leaving 31 bases between them. CDR3 loop: CSAVPGQRYPFGLEAFF. CDR3 DNA sequence: TGCAGTGCGGTCCCCGGGCAGCGGTACCCTTTCGGATTGGAAGCTTTCTTT.

A few counts support this clonotype. The gene calls are TRBV12-5 and TRBJ1-1; 8 bases fit TRBD1. V lost 3 bases, J lost 1 base, and 4 bases stayed unmatched. In germline, CDR1 is LGHNT, CDR2 FRNRAP. The CDR3 sequence is 15 residues long. The CDR3 DNA is TGTGCTAGTGGTTTCTGGGACAGGCCGAACACTGAAGCTTTCTTT. It encodes CASGFWDRPNTEAFF.